This note documents a single T cell receptor beta chain sequence. Its antigen is undetermined. The data were taken from a study of blood T cells in healthy people across ages. Study-level points and caveats: The study found more naive CD4+ cells and higher diversity in long-lived than aged donors. Across samples, TCR beta diversity tracked strongly with naive T cell percentage. In older individuals, TCR beta diversity per million T cells was lower, falling roughly linearly with age.

For the second PCR, which ran for 7 to 11 cycles, a sample-barcoded 5' primer and a J-beta primer mix were used. TCRdb itself ran the 5' RACE reads through MiXCR, one entry per CDR3 protein. Altogether approximately 1,100,000 distinct CDR3 sequences are present, 35% to 55% being singletons, with the ten largest covering under 20%. Per germline, CDR1 SGHTA and CDR2 FQGNSA. The V end lost 6 bases, the J end lost 3 bases, and 11 bases lay between the germline ends. The CDR3 covers 14 residues. Each donor gave around 9.6 milliliters of peripheral blood. Sequencing used blood. This chain connects TRBV7-2 to TRBJ2-2; D is ambiguous. This TCR was recovered from an older woman in good health. CDR3: CASSLPRDTGELFF. The CDR3 region has the DNA TGTGCCAGCAGTCTTCCTAGGGACACCGGGGAGCTGTTTTTT.